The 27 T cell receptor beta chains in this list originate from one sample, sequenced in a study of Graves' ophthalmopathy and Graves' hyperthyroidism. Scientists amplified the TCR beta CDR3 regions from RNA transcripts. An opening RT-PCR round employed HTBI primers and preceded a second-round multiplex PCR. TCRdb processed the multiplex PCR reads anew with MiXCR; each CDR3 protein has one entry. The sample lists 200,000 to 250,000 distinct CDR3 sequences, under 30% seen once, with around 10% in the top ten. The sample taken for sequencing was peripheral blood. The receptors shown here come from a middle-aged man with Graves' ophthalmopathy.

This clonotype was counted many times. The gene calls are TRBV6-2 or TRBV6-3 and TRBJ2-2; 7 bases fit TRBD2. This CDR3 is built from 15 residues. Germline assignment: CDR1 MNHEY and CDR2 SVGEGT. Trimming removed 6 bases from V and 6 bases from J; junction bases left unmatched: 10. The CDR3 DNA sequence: TGTGCCAGCAGATTTGGCGGGAGTGGGTCCGGGGAGCTGTTTTTT. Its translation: CASRFGGSGSGELFF.

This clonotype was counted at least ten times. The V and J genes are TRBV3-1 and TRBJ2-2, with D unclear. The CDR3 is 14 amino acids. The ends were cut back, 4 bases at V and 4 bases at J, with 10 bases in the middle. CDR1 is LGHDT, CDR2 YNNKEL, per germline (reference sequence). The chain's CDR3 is CASSPMWSTGELFF. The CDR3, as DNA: TGTGCCAGCAGCCCGATGTGGAGCACCGGGGAGCTGTTTTTT.

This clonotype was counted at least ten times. DNA of the CDR3: TGTGCCAGCCGCCGCCGGAGCGCTGAAGCTTTCTTT. As protein: CASRRRSAEAFF. The chain uses TRBV12-3 or TRBV12-4 and TRBJ1-1; unclear D gene. Trimming shortened V by 8 bases and J by 6 bases, and 13 bases separated the two germline ends. This CDR3 is 12 amino acids long.

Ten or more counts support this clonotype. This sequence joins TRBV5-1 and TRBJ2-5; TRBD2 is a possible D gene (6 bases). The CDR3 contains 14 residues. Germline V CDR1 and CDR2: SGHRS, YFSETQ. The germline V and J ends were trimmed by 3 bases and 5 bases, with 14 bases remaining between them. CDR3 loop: CASSWGDSEETQYF. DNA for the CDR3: TGCGCCAGCAGCTGGGGGGACTCGGAGGAGACCCAGTACTTC. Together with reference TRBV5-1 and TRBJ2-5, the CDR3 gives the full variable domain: KAGVTQTPRYLIKTRGQQVTLSCSPISGHRSVSWYQQTPGQGLQFLFEYFSETQRNKGNFPGRFSGRQFSNSRSEMNVSTLELGDSALYLCASSWGDSEETQYFGPGTRLLVL.

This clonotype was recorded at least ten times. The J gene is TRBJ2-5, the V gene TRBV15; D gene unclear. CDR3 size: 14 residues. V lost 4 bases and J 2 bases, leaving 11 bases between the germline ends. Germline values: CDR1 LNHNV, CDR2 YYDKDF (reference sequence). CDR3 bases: TGTGCCACCAGCACGGCCCGCCCTCAAGAGACCCAGTACTTC. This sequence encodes CATSTARPQETQYF.

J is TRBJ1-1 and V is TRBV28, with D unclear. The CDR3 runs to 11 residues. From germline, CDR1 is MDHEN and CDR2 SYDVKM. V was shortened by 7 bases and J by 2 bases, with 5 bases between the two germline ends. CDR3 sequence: CASNSNTEAFF. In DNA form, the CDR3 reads TGTGCCAGCAACAGTAACACTGAAGCTTTCTTT.

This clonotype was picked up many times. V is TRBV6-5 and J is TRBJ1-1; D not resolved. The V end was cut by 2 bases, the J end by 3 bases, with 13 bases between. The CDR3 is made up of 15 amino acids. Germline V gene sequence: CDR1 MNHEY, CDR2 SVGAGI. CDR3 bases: TGTGCCAGCAGTTACACTTTTAAGGTGGACACTGAAGCTTTCTTT. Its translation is CASSYTFKVDTEAFF.

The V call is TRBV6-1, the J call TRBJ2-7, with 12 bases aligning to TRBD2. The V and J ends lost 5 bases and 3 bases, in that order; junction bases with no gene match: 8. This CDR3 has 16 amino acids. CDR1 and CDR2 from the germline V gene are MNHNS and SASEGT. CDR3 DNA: TGTGCCAGCAGTCCTAGCGGGAGGGTTGAGCTCTACGAGCAGTACTTC. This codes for CASSPSGRVELYEQYF.

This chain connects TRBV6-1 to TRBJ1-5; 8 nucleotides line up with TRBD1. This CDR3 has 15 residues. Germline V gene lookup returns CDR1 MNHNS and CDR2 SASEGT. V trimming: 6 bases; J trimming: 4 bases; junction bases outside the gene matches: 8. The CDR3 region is CASRSGTGYNQPQHF. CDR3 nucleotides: TGTGCCAGCAGAAGCGGGACAGGTTATAATCAGCCCCAGCATTTT.

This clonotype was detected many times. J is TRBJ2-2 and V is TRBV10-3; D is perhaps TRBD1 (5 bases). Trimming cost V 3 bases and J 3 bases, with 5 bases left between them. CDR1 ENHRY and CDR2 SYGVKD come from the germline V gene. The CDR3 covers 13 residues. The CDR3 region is CAISDRDTGELFF. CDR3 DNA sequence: TGTGCCATCAGTGACAGGGACACCGGGGAGCTGTTTTTT.

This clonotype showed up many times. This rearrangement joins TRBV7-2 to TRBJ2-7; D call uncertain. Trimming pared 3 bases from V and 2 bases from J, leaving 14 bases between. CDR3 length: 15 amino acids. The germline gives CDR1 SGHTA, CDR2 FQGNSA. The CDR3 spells CASSFSKDFTYEQYF. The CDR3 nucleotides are TGTGCCAGCAGCTTTTCGAAGGATTTCACCTACGAGCAGTACTTC.

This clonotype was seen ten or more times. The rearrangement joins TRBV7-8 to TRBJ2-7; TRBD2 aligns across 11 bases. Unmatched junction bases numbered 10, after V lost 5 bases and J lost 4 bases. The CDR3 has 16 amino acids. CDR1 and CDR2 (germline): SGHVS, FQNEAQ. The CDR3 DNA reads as TGTGCCAGCAGCCCCCGGCCGGGACTAGCGGTTTACGAGCAGTACTTC. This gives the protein CASSPRPGLAVYEQYF. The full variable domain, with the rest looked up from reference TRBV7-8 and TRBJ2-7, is GAGVSQSPRYKVAKRGQDVALRCDPISGHVSLFWYQQALGQGPEFLTYFQNEAQLDKSGLPSDRFFAERPEGSVSTLKIQRTQQEDSAVYLCASSPRPGLAVYEQYFGPGTRLTVT.

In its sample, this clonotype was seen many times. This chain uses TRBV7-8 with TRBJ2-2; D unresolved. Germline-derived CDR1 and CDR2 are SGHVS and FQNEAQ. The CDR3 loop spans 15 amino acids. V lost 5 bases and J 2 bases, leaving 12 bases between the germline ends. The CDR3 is CASSPQGPNTGELFF. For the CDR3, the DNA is TGTGCCAGCAGCCCACAAGGACCTAACACCGGGGAGCTGTTTTTT.

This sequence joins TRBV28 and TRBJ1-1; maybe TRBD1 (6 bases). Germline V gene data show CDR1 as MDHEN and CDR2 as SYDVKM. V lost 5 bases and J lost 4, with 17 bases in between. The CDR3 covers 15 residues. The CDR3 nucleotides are TGTGCCAGCAGTACCTTGGGGGCGGGAGGCACTGAAGCTTTCTTT. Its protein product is CASSTLGAGGTEAFF.

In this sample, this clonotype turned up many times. The CDR3 reads CASSRGAGGPYNEQFF. In nucleotides, the CDR3 is TGTGCCAGCAGTCGAGGGGCGGGAGGGCCCTACAATGAGCAGTTCTTC. This sequence joins TRBV6-2 or TRBV6-3 and TRBJ2-1; 9 bases line up with TRBD2. V dropped 5 bases and J dropped 2; count of bases not matched to a gene: 7. This CDR3 comprises 16 residues. The germline V gene has CDR1 MNHEY and CDR2 SVGEGT.

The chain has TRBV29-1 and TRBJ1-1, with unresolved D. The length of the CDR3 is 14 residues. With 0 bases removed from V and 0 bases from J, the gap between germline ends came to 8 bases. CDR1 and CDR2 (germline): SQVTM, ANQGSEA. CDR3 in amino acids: CSVEDGPMNTEAFF. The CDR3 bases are TGCAGCGTTGAAGATGGGCCGATGAACACTGAAGCTTTCTTT.

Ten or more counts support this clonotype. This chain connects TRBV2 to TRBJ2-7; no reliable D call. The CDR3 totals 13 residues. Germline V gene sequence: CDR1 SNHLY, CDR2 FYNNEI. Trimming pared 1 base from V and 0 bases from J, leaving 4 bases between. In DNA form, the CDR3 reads TGTGCCAGCAGTGAAGTCGGCTCCTACGAGCAGTACTTC. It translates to CASSEVGSYEQYF.

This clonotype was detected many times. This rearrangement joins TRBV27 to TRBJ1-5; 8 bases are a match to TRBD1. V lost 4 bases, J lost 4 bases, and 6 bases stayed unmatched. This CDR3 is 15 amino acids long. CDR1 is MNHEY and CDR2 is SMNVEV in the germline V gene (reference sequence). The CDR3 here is CASSWTGWRNQPQHF. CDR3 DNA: TGTGCCAGCAGTTGGACAGGGTGGAGGAATCAGCCCCAGCATTTT.

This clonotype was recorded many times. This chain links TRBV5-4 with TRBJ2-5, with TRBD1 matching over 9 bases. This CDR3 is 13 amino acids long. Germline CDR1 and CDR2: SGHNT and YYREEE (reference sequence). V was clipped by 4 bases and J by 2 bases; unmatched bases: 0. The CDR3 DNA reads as TGTGCCAGCAGCGGGACAGGGCAAGAGACCCAGTACTTC. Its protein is CASSGTGQETQYF. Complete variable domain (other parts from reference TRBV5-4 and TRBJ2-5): ETGVTQSPTHLIKTRGQQVTLRCSSQSGHNTVSWYQQALGQGPQFIFQYYREEENGRGNFPPRFSGLQFPNYSSELNVNALELDDSALYLCASSGTGQETQYFGPGTRLLVL.

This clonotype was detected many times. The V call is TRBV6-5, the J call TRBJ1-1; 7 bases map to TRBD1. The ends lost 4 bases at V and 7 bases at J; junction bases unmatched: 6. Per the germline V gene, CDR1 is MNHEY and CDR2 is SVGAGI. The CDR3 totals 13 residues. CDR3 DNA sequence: TGTGCCAGCAGTTTAGACAGGGTGGGTGAAGCTTTCTTT. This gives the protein CASSLDRVGEAFF.

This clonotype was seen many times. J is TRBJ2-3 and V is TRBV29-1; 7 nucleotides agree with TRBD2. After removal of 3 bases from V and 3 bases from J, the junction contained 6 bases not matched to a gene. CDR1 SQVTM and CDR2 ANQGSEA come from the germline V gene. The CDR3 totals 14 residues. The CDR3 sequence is CSVDREARTDTQYF. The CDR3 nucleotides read TGCAGCGTTGACCGGGAGGCTAGGACAGATACGCAGTATTTT.

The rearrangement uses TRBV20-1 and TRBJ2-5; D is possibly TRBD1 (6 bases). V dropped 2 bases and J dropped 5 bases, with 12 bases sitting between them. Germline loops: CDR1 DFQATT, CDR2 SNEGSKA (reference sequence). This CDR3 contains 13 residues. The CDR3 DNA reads TGCAGTGCTAGAATGGGGGCGGCGGAGACCCAGTACTTC. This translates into CSARMGAAETQYF.

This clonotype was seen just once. The CDR3 loop is CASSSLVGSAGGYYGYTF. In DNA, the CDR3 is TGTGCCAGCAGCTCCCTAGTCGGTTCGGCAGGGGGCTACTATGGCTACACCTTC. The J gene is TRBJ1-2, the V gene TRBV2, with 8 nucleotides matching TRBD1. Trimming removed 6 bases from V and 3 bases from J; junction bases left unmatched: 18. The CDR3 has 18 residues. CDR1 and CDR2 (germline): SNHLY, FYNNEI.

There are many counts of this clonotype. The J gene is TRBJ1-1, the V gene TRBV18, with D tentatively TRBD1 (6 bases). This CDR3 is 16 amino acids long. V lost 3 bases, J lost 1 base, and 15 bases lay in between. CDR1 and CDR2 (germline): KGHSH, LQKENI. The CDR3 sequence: CASSPRNGQQNTEAFF. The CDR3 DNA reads TGTGCCAGCTCACCCCGTAACGGACAGCAGAACACTGAAGCTTTCTTT.

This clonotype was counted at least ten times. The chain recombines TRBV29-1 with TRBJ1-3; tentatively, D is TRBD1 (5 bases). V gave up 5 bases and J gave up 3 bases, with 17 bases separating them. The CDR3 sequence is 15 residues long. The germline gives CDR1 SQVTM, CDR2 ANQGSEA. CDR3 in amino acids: CSVTVPEGLGNTIYF. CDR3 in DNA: TGCAGCGTTACGGTCCCAGAGGGGCTTGGAAACACCATATATTTT.

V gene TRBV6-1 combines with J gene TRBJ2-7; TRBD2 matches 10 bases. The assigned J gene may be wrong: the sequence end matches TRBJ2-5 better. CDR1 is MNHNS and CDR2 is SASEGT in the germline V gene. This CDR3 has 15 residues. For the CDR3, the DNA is TGTGCCAGCAGTGAACTAGCGGGAGAGGGAGAGACCCAGTACTTC. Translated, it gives CASSELAGEGETQYF.

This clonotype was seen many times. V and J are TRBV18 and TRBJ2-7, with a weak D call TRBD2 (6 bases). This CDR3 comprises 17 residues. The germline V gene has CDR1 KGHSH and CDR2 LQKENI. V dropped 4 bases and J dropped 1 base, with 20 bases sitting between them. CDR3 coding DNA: TGTGCCAGCTCACGAAGACCTTCGGGAGAATTGTCCTACGAGCAGTACTTC. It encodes CASSRRPSGELSYEQYF.